Below are 22 T cell receptor beta chains sequenced from a single sample in a study of shared clonotypes between healthy human individuals. TCRdb keeps only in-frame clones here, not all; method: immunoSEQ multiplex PCR. The sample has some 1 million clones, under 80% seen once. Specimen: memory CD4+ T cells sorted from blood. Subset defined: CD45RA-negative fraction. The receptors were sampled from a man aged 18-30 years in good health.

In its sample, this clone was seen once. CDR3 sequence (DNA): TGTGCCAGCAGCTTTACGGGCACCGGGGAGCTGTTTTTT. Translated, it gives CASSFTGTGELFF. The chain couples TRBV7-6 to TRBJ2-2; D is ambiguous. CDR3 size: 13 residues. V was shortened by 3 bases and J by 4 bases, with 6 bases between the two germline ends. CDR1 SGHVS and CDR2 FNYEAQ come from the germline V gene.

A single count supports this clone. This chain connects TRBV7-2 to TRBJ2-7, with 12 nucleotides matching TRBD2. CDR3 length equals 15 residues. CDR1 and CDR2 from the germline V gene are SGHTA and FQGNSA. Trimming took 4 bases from V and 4 from J; bases not matched to a gene: 5. The CDR3 bases are TGTGCCAGCAGCTCCCGGGGACTAGCGGGTTACGAGCAGTACTTC. The encoded protein is CASSSRGLAGYEQYF.

This clone has a single count. V is TRBV7-8 and J is TRBJ2-7; 10 bases are shared with TRBD2. The germline V gene has CDR1 SGHVS and CDR2 FQNEAQ. This CDR3 is 16 amino acids long. Trimming cost V 5 bases and J 1 base; bases outside gene matches: 8. In DNA, the CDR3 is TGTGCCAGCAGCGACCCGGCTAGCGGGGGATCCTACGAGCAGTACTTC. This gives the protein CASSDPASGGSYEQYF.

This clone was seen a few times. The genes are TRBV16 and TRBJ2-2, with D perhaps TRBD2 (6 bases). V was clipped by 2 bases and J by 6 bases, with 7 bases between them. CDR1 is KGHSY and CDR2 is FQNENV in the germline V gene. The CDR3 sequence is 13 residues long. The CDR3: CASSQVAAGELFF. The CDR3 DNA reads TGTGCCAGCAGCCAAGTAGCGGCCGGGGAGCTGTTTTTT.

The rearrangement links TRBV7-3 to TRBJ2-2, with a tentative D call TRBD2 (6 bases). Germline CDR1 SGHTA, CDR2 FQGTGA. Trimming removed 5 bases from V and 0 bases from J, with 13 bases in between. This CDR3 contains 16 residues. CDR3 loop: CASSPGTFSNTGELFF. For the CDR3, the DNA is TGTGCCAGCAGCCCAGGGACTTTTTCGAACACCGGGGAGCTGTTTTTT.

The rearrangement joins TRBV14 to TRBJ1-2, with no clear D. The CDR3 extends over 14 amino acids. Germline V CDR1 and CDR2: SGHDN, FVKESK. Trimming shortened V by 0 bases and J by 4 bases, and 9 bases separated the two germline ends. The CDR3 DNA sequence: TGTGCCAGCAGCCAAGATGTCCGGGGCTATGGCTACACCTTC. Protein: CASSQDVRGYGYTF. The full variable domain, completed using reference TRBV14 and TRBJ1-2, is EAGVTQFPSHSVIEKGQTVTLRCDPISGHDNLYWYRRVMGKEIKFLLHFVKESKQDESGMPNNRFLAERTGGTYSTLKVQPAELEDSGVYFCASSQDVRGYGYTFGSGTRLTVV.

V gene TRBV27 combines with J gene TRBJ2-1; D is ambiguous. Deletions cut 6 bases from V and 2 bases from J, with 5 bases between. The CDR3 covers 12 residues. Germline CDR1 is MNHEY and CDR2 is SMNVEV (reference sequence). CDR3 sequence: CASSQPYNEQFF. CDR3 in DNA: TGTGCCAGCAGCCAGCCCTACAATGAGCAGTTCTTC.

This chain uses TRBV7-2 with TRBJ1-6; 10 nucleotides align to TRBD1. The CDR3 consists of 16 residues. The V gene end was trimmed by 6 bases and the J gene end by 6 bases; junction bases not matched to a gene: 8. The germline V gene has CDR1 SGHTA and CDR2 FQGNSA. For the CDR3, the DNA is TGTGCCAGCAGTTCAACCGGGACAGGGGTTAATTCACCCCTCCACTTT. It specifies CASSSTGTGVNSPLHF.

This clone was counted between two and nine times. The chain recombines TRBV28 with TRBJ2-7; a possible D gene is TRBD1 (6 bases). The CDR3 has 15 residues. CDR1 MDHEN and CDR2 SYDVKM come from the germline V gene. Trimming removed 5 bases from V and 0 bases from J, with 14 bases in between. CDR3 DNA: TGTGCCAGCAGTCGAGTACAGGGCGCCTCCTACGAGCAGTACTTC. Translating gives CASSRVQGASYEQYF.

Points on this clone: The sample contains more than one DNA sequence encoding this CDR3. V usage is TRBV7-2 and J usage is TRBJ2-2; D is undetermined. Trimming removed 5 bases from V and 6 bases from J, with 7 bases in between. Germline CDR1 reads SGHTA; CDR2 reads FQGNSA. The CDR3 runs to 12 residues. The chain's CDR3 is CASSPRAGELFF. The CDR3 DNA follows: TGTGCCAGCAGCCCTCGAGCCGGGGAGCTGTTTTTT.

J is TRBJ2-7 and V is TRBV5-5; 7 bases agree with TRBD2. The CDR3 contains 16 residues. Per the germline V gene, CDR1 is SGHKS and CDR2 is YYEKEE (reference sequence). Trimming removed 4 bases from V and 0 bases from J; junction bases left unmatched: 10. In DNA form, the CDR3 reads TGTGCCAGCAGCCCCGGTGGGGCGGGAGTCTCCTACGAGCAGTACTTC. Protein: CASSPGGAGVSYEQYF.

The chain employs TRBV5-1 and TRBJ2-3; D remains ambiguous. V gave up 4 bases and J gave up 10 bases, with 22 bases separating them. There are 15 residues in the CDR3. Per germline, CDR1 SGHRS and CDR2 YFSETQ. The DNA of the CDR3 is TGCGCCAGCAGCCCCGGCGGCGGCCTCACAGAGGCGCAGTATTTT. This sequence encodes CASSPGGGLTEAQYF.

This clone was observed a few times. This sequence joins TRBV10-3 and TRBJ1-6, with a possible D match to TRBD1 (5 bases). CDR1 and CDR2 from the germline V gene are ENHRY and SYGVKD. The CDR3 consists of 13 residues. V dropped 8 bases and J dropped 7 bases, with 12 bases sitting between them. CDR3 in DNA: TGTGCCATCCAGGGTCTAGGAAATTCACCCCTCCACTTT. Protein sequence: CAIQGLGNSPLHF.

A note on this clone: The germline gene is not matched at one end of the junction; a read error may be the cause. The V and J genes are TRBV2 and TRBJ2-5; 7 bases align to TRBD1. This CDR3 region has 13 residues. In germline, CDR1 is SNHLY, CDR2 FYNNEI. CDR3 sequence reads: CASQGQPQETRYF. CDR3 nucleotides: TGTGCCAGCCAGGGACAGCCCCAAGAGACCCGGTACTTC.

This clone was seen more than once but under ten times. The rearrangement uses TRBV20-1 and TRBJ2-3, with D maybe TRBD2 (5 bases). From germline, CDR1 is DFQATT and CDR2 SNEGSKA (reference sequence). V was pared by 4 bases and J by 6 bases, with 5 bases between. This CDR3 comprises 10 residues. The CDR3 loop reads CSAKRDTQYF. The CDR3 DNA follows: TGCAGTGCTAAGCGGGATACGCAGTATTTT.

The rearrangement links TRBV5-6 to TRBJ1-6; 9 bases fit TRBD1. Germline-derived CDR1 and CDR2 are SGHDT and YYEEEE. The CDR3 is made up of 16 amino acids. V shed 0 bases, J shed 10 bases, and the junction held 8 bases outside the gene matches. CDR3 in amino acids: CASSLGLGTGQSPLHF. As DNA, the CDR3 is TGTGCCAGCAGCTTGGGTCTCGGGACAGGGCAATCACCCCTCCACTTT. Full variable domain (outside the CDR3, taken from reference TRBV5-6 and TRBJ1-6): DAGVTQSPTHLIKTRGQQVTLRCSPKSGHDTVSWYQQALGQGPQFIFQYYEEEERQRGNFPDRFSGHQFPNYSSELNVNALLLGDSALYLCASSLGLGTGQSPLHFGNGTRLTVT.

This sequence joins TRBV4-3 and TRBJ2-7; 8 nucleotides agree with TRBD2. Looked up from germline, CDR1 is LGHNA and CDR2 is YSLEER. The CDR3 is 19 residues long. V gave up 0 bases and J gave up 3 bases; unmatched junction bases: 16. This CDR3 reads CASSQDPGGLVKAGYEQYF. The CDR3 nucleotides are TGCGCCAGCAGCCAAGATCCGGGGGGACTAGTTAAAGCCGGCTACGAGCAGTACTTC.

In this sample, this clone turned up many times. The rearrangement uses TRBV27 and TRBJ2-3; D not resolved. The germline CDR1 and CDR2 sequences are MNHEY and SMNVEV (reference sequence). The CDR3 is 11 residues long. The ends were cut back, 3 bases at V and 4 bases at J, with 2 bases in the middle. The CDR3 is CASSFADTQYF. The CDR3 DNA reads as TGTGCCAGCAGTTTCGCAGATACGCAGTATTTT.

The V gene is TRBV4-3, the J gene TRBJ2-1; 9 bases match TRBD2. The trim removed 4 bases at V and 7 bases at J, leaving 14 bases unmatched. The CDR3 length is 17 residues. Germline CDR1 is LGHNA and CDR2 is YSLEER. The CDR3 nucleotides are TGCGCCAGCAGCCCTAGTGTGGGGGGACTAGCCGGAAATGAGCAGTTCTTC. It specifies CASSPSVGGLAGNEQFF.

In this sample, this clone turned up a few times. The CDR3 DNA is TGCGCCAGCAGTGGGTTGGAGTTGTCCCAGCATTTT. Protein: CASSGLELSQHF. This chain links TRBV23-1 with TRBJ1-5; D ambiguous. TRBV23-1 is labeled an ORF, and its function is uncertain. Trimming shortened V by 5 bases and J by 11 bases, and 13 bases separated the two germline ends. The CDR3 is made up of 12 amino acids.

Concerning this clone: The junction differs from germline at one of its ends, possibly a read error. The J gene is TRBJ2-5, the V gene TRBV7-2; D assignment may be TRBD1 or TRBD2 (5 bases each). The CDR3 contains 16 residues. Germline CDR1 and CDR2: SGHTA and FQGNSA. The DNA for the CDR3 is TGTGCCAGCAGCCTAGCCCACGAGGGGCGACGAGAGACCCAGTACTTC. Translating gives CASSLAHEGRRETQYF.

The table lists this clone with a count of one. This chain uses TRBV7-9 with TRBJ1-2; TRBD1 matches at 7 bases. Looked up from germline, CDR1 is SEHNR and CDR2 is FQNEAQ (reference sequence). Germline trimming cut 5 bases from V and 2 bases from J; bases unmatched to any gene: 2. The CDR3 runs to 13 residues. CDR3 in DNA: TGTGCCAGCAGCACGGGACAGAACTATGGCTACACCTTC. Its translation: CASSTGQNYGYTF.